This TCR beta chain was documented in a study of PD-1 blockade in mismatch repair-deficient tumors. Measured with immunoSEQ multiplex PCR; TCRdb has only the in-frame clones, and not every one. This sample has about 120,000 clones; about 90% occur once, and the top ten carry 12%. The germline V gene encodes CDR1 SGHVS and CDR2 FNYEAQ. Losses at the gene ends were 8 bases for V and 4 bases for J; bases not matched to a gene: 4. This CDR3 comprises 13 residues. The TCR sequence derives from an adult with mismatch repair-deficient cancer. Sample: peripheral blood, taken roughly 70 weeks after starting pembrolizumab. This sequence joins TRBV7-6 and TRBJ1-3; 8 bases align to TRBD1. The CDR3, as DNA: TGTGCCAGCTCCGGACAGGGCGGAAACACCATATATTTT. This encodes CASSGQGGNTIYF.